The 7 T cell receptor beta chains presented below share a single source sample, sequenced in a study of identical twins. MiXCR, run by TCRdb on the 5' RACE reads, gives a single entry per CDR3 protein. The table has 500,000 to 650,000 distinct CDR3 sequences, around 22% seen once; the top ten hold approximately 0.52%. A further study also used this sample, focusing on yellow fever vaccine responses in identical twins.

The material sequenced was CD4+ T cells sorted from blood. Receptor source: a woman between 18 and 30 years old in good health.

This clonotype appeared a few times. This chain uses TRBV4-2 with TRBJ2-1; a possible D gene is TRBD2 (6 bases). This CDR3 region has 14 residues. Trimming took off 1 base at V and 8 bases at J, with 12 bases between the two ends. CDR1 and CDR2 (germline): LGHNA, YNFKEQ. This CDR3 reads CASSQGTTVDEQFF. Written as DNA, the CDR3 is TGTGCCAGCAGCCAAGGGACTACGGTCGATGAGCAGTTCTTC.

This clonotype occurred a few times. This chain links TRBV5-1 with TRBJ1-5; D might be TRBD1 (6 bases). V lost 4 bases, J lost 3 bases, and 14 bases lay in between. The CDR3 spans 15 residues. Germline V lookup: CDR1 SGHRS, CDR2 YFSETQ. The CDR3 loop is CASSRGQGNNQPQHF. CDR3 DNA sequence: TGCGCCAGCAGCCGGGGGCAGGGGAACAATCAGCCCCAGCATTTT.

This clonotype was observed a few times. The chain uses TRBV3-1 and TRBJ2-1; D unresolved. V was clipped by 2 bases and J by 5 bases, with 10 bases between them. Germline-derived CDR1 and CDR2 are LGHDT and YNNKEL (reference sequence). The CDR3 has 14 residues. Written as DNA, the CDR3 is TGTGCCAGCAGCCAACCGCCACAGCACAATGAGCAGTTCTTC. Translation gives CASSQPPQHNEQFF.

V and J are TRBV6-5 and TRBJ2-5; 9 bases fit TRBD1. CDR3 size: 16 residues. CDR1 is MNHEY and CDR2 is SVGAGI in the germline V gene. Germline trimming cut 7 bases from V and 1 base from J; bases unmatched to any gene: 10. The DNA of the CDR3 is TGTGCCAGCATTAGGGGGACAGGGTTAGGCCAAGAGACCCAGTACTTC. As protein: CASIRGTGLGQETQYF.

This clonotype has a handful of counts. The genes are TRBV3-1 and TRBJ2-1; 8 nucleotides line up with TRBD1. Germline V gene lookup returns CDR1 LGHDT and CDR2 YNNKEL (reference sequence). V trimming: 3 bases; J trimming: 8 bases; junction bases outside the gene matches: 6. The CDR3 is 14 amino acids. CDR3 protein: CASSHTTGGDEQFF. CDR3 DNA sequence: TGTGCCAGCAGCCATACAACAGGGGGAGATGAGCAGTTCTTC.

This chain connects TRBV5-1 to TRBJ1-6; TRBD1 matches at 7 bases. The ends lost 4 bases at V and 4 bases at J; junction bases unmatched: 5. Germline V gives CDR1 SGHRS, CDR2 YFSETQ. The length of the CDR3 is 15 residues. The CDR3 reads CASSGTGQYNSPLHF. CDR3 coding DNA: TGCGCCAGCAGCGGGACGGGACAGTATAATTCACCCCTCCACTTT. The full variable domain, in which reference TRBV5-1 and TRBJ1-6 provide the parts outside the CDR3, is KAGVTQTPRYLIKTRGQQVTLSCSPISGHRSVSWYQQTPGQGLQFLFEYFSETQRNKGNFPGRFSGRQFSNSRSEMNVSTLELGDSALYLCASSGTGQYNSPLHFGNGTRLTVT.

The genes are TRBV20-1 and TRBJ2-7; D unclear. From germline, CDR1 is DFQATT and CDR2 SNEGSKA (reference sequence). CDR3 length equals 12 residues. V was clipped by 3 bases and J by 3 bases, with 9 bases between them. CDR3 nucleotides: TGCAGTGCTAGTCGCCTGGACTACGAGCAGTACTTC. This codes for CSASRLDYEQYF.